The T cell receptor (beta chain) under discussion was sequenced for a study of vaccination effects on CD4 cells after COVID-19 (dated by TCRdb to between 2021 and 2024). In terms of the full investigation: Two doses of either the BNT162b2 or the mRNA-1273 mRNA SARS-CoV-2 vaccine were administered to participants. In a couple of convalescent patients, pre-vaccine samples were collected 16 days and one week ahead of the first dose, 142 and 148 days after COVID-19 diagnosis. SARS-CoV-2 spike-specific CD4+ TCR repertoires from before and after mRNA vaccination were compared in COVID-19 convalescent patients and in infection-naive vaccine recipients. A total of ten to eleven COVID-19 convalescent patients and several SARS-CoV-2-naive healthy vaccine recipients were included in the full study. Cultures from other donors in the study were sequenced with the Oncomine TCR Beta short-read assay on an Illumina iSeq 100. What the authors observed across the whole study: For convalescent patients, new clones induced by the vaccine made up most of the post-vaccine spike-reactive repertoire, and these new clones were largely distinct from the clones induced by infection. At late post-vaccination timepoints, both infection-induced and vaccine-induced clones showed marked clonal contraction, consistent with waning T cell responses. Limitations of the study were the small number of convalescent patients and the absence of early post-infection timepoints.

Preparation of the library involved the immunoSEQ multiplex PCR assay. DNA from the cultured, isolated CD4+ T cells was subjected to TCR beta CDR3 sequencing. In the paper's pipeline: The analysis removed non-productive TCR sequences, trimmed reads to the CDR3 region, and retained only CDR3s that were 7 or more amino acids long. The MANAFEST web app was used to identify antigen-specific clonotypes by comparing expansion in peptide wells with expansion in reference cultures. To count as positive, a clone had to show expansion at FDR<0.05 compared with the reference and with all other wells, an odds ratio above 5, and a frequency above 0.1% in two replicate wells. Clonotypes significantly expanded in SARS-CoV-2 spike wells and in at least one common cold coronavirus spike condition were defined as cross-reactive. CDR3 similarity was assessed by Levenshtein distance using the stringdist R package, and unrooted trees were constructed with ape in R 3.6.1. What TCRdb holds here is the immuneACCESS table cut down to in-frame rearrangements. Part of the clones is not present; checked against another copy, under half of the missing clones reflect an unresolved V gene, and the others are unexplained. The V and J calls and clone size are taken from that table; D and trimming were inferred from the DNA. This sample has roughly 57,000 clones in its table, and about 77% of those were observed once. The biggest ten clones account for 4.5% to 5.5% of the sample.

A note on this clone: Its antigen remains undetermined. The record has no base qualities; no much larger clone is one base away.

In the ViraFEST assay, PBMC were stimulated with viral peptide pools, and antigen-specific CD4+ T cell clonotypes were then identified by expansion using TCR sequencing. After approximately 11 days of culture, CD4+ T cells were isolated with the EasySep CD4+ T cell isolation kit. PCR-confirmed SARS-CoV-2 infection had occurred in convalescent patients between March and December 2020, before the Alpha, Beta and Delta variants emerged in the United States. Some 2 million PBMC per well were cultured in IMDM with about 4.6% human AB serum, 9 to 10 IU/ml IL-2 and gentamicin, plus 10 ug/ml peptides. An HIV-1 Nef peptide pool was used as the negative control culture condition. On days 3 and 7, half of the culture medium was replaced with fresh IL-2-containing medium. Each peptide stimulation condition was cultured in triplicate wells unless otherwise noted. PBMC were separated from whole blood using Ficoll-Paque Plus gradient centrifugation and were then either cryopreserved at -140C or used fresh. The QIAamp micro DNA kit was used to extract genomic DNA from the cultured CD4+ T cells.

Unmatched junction bases come to 4, with V trimmed by 4 bases and J by 5 bases. There are 14 amino acids in the CDR3, from cysteine to phenylalanine inclusive. The sequence is cut down to CDR3 DNA, 42 bases in frame from base 1. The germline V gene encodes CDR1 LNHDA and CDR2 SQIVND (reference sequence). The receptor was isolated from a human donor who had a prior SARS-CoV-2 infection. Here the chain combines TRBV19 and TRBJ1-4, with 7 bases matching TRBD1. The sequenced sample was CD4+ T cells from PBMCs cultured with HIV peptides, obtained before COVID-19 vaccination. Interpreted using the paper, the cell subset or site label stands for: HIV-1 Nef peptide pool negative control/reference culture. The encoded CDR3 is CASSRGGANEKLFF. The DNA is as follows: TGTGCCAGTAGTAGAGGGGGCGCGAATGAAAAACTGTTTTTT.